This T cell receptor beta chain was obtained from a study of shared clonotypes between healthy human individuals (dated by TCRdb to about 2020). Turning to the overall study: The cohort included three men and a couple of women between 18 and 49 years of age. Leukapheresis yielded between about 0.8 and 9.5 billion PBMCs per donor. To increase sequencing depth and limit assay-specific biases, different laboratories used diverse techniques to prepare libraries and sequence TCR repertoires. For each donor, CD4 naive and CD4 memory were each run on three plates, CD8 naive on two plates, and CD8 memory on one plate. The study deeply sequenced blood TCR repertoires of five healthy adults to estimate repertoire size and the extent of clonotype sharing between individuals. What the work shows at the level of the full study, not this receptor alone: Naive subsets generally had larger estimated clonotype richness than memory subsets. Pairwise subsampling indicated that sequencing depth was expected to affect the degree of clonotype sharing among donors. Compared with non-shared clonotypes, the clonotypes found in all four sorted-subset donors had higher generation probabilities. Even with the large sequencing depth, rarefaction of the sorted-subset datasets indicated that sequencing was incomplete. Approximately 4.8% of naive CD4, 3.5% of naive CD8, around 2.3% of memory CD4, and more than 0.35% of memory CD8 clonotypes were shared across several donors. Sampling was restricted to blood, and TCR repertoires in tissue are likely to differ from TCR repertoires in blood. The genetic and exposure-history diversity represented was limited by the small number of donors.

Comments on this clone: Its antigen has not been determined. No base quality information exists; no much larger clone differs at one position.

Using the deep immunoSEQ assay, TCR CDR3 regions were amplified from genomic DNA by multiplex PCR. For each cell subset, the extracted genomic DNA was distributed evenly across all wells of several immunoSEQ 96-well plates, and each plate served as one replicate. For sorted subsets, roughly 200 ng of genomic DNA, equivalent to some 30,000 T cell genomes, went into each replicate PCR. Purified libraries were measured with a Qubit 3.0 fluorometer, size-checked on a Bioanalyzer 2100, and measured again with the KAPA Library Quantification kit. A separate single-read 150-cycle Illumina NextSeq 550 flow cell was used to sequence each immunoSEQ 96-well plate. The original methods were these. Because only junctional sequences without quality scores were contained in the immunoSEQ output, filtering matching that applied to full-length reads could not be performed. Sequences were annotated with PyIR, a Python wrapper for IgBLAST v1.9, using IMGT germline references to assign V/J genes and CDR3. Reads were filtered out if the reads had weak V/J assignments (E-value above 1e-6), no CDR3, stop codons, out-of-frame junctions, or ambiguous translated residues. A V3J clonotype was defined by an identical inferred V gene, J gene, and CDR3 amino acid sequence. The percentage overlap between two repertoires was calculated by dividing the number of shared unique clonotypes by the size of the smaller repertoire. Three approaches were used to assess repertoire richness: RTK rarefaction, the Chao1 estimator, and Recon v2.1 estimates of unobserved clonotypes. For all TCRbeta clonotypes obtained by the gDNA method from a few donors, generation probabilities were computed with OLGA. Here the immuneACCESS table is served through TCRdb, limited to in-frame sequences with V and J called. Missing clones are a known gap in these copies; in checked studies unresolved V genes cover under half, and the rest lacks a known reason. Clonal size and the V and J genes are those of that table, whereas D and trimming came from the DNA. Counted in this sample were 1,500,000 or so clones; roughly 96% of them appeared once. The ten largest make up over 1% of the sample.

Donors were healthy HIV-negative adults with no recently reported acute infections or vaccinations. All donors were Caucasian adults living in Nashville, Tennessee, USA. Magnetic negative selection was used to enrich CD4+ T cells, after which naive cells were positively selected on CD45RA and the negative fraction became the memory subset. Blood was collected by leukapheresis, and PBMCs were isolated by Ficoll-Histopaque density gradient centrifugation and then cryopreserved in liquid nitrogen vapor phase. Purity and quantity of every magnetically sorted T cell population were checked by analytical flow cytometry. From each sorted fraction, genomic DNA was isolated and quantified by UV absorbance on a Nanodrop 2000c. The sequenced sample consisted of naive CD4+ T cells sorted from blood. Explained via the paper, the cell subset or site label denotes: CD45RA+ positively selected. The sequence was obtained from a man under 40 in good health.

The encoded CDR3 is CASSVAGANSGNTIYF. The nucleotides read TGTGCCAGCAGCGTAGCAGGGGCCAACAGTGGAAACACCATATATTTT. The V and J segments used are TRBV9 and TRBJ1-3; matching of 6 bases hints at TRBD1 as the D gene. Via the germline V gene, CDR1 is SGDLS and CDR2 YYNGEE. The CDR3 runs 16 amino acids, cysteine and phenylalanine included. CDR3 DNA is the only sequence kept; it has 48 bases, read in frame from the first base. The junction shows trimming of 0 bases on V and 3 bases on J, plus 13 bases between the germline ends.